This T cell receptor beta chain was recovered during a study of T cells expressing NK-cell markers. Turning to this clonotype: Antigen: not known.

Overall study results and limits: Expanded NKG2C+ T cell clones had unclear HCMV specificity.

TCRdb reprocessed the 5' RACE reads; each CDR3 protein has one entry and no DNA is given. The sample has about 380,000 distinct CDR3 sequences. CDR1 MNHEY and CDR2 SVGAGI come from the germline V gene. This CDR3 spans 15 amino acids. This receptor was taken from a man aged 18-69 years in good health. Sequenced sample: blood T cells: a sorted CD56 or NKG2C T cell subset, CD4+ or CD8+ T cells, or bulk PBMC T cells (not recorded which). The chain combines TRBV6-5 with TRBJ2-7; there is no DNA to check the TCRdb D call of TRBD2. The chain's CDR3 is CASSFTSGVGYEQYF.